These 21 T cell receptor beta chains share one sample of origin, sequenced in a study of T cells in Graves' hyperthyroidism and ophthalmopathy. The source material, RNA transcripts, was used to amplify TCR beta CDR3 regions. HTBI primers were the set used in a first-round RT-PCR of the TCR CDR3. TCRdb passed the multiplex PCR reads through MiXCR, listing each CDR3 protein once. The sample lists roughly 400,000 distinct CDR3 sequences, more than 15% seen once, with about a quarter in the top ten. Material for sequencing was blood. Source of these receptors: a woman between 18 and 30 years old with Graves' hyperthyroidism that later progressed to Graves' ophthalmopathy.

This clonotype has at least ten counts. V is TRBV5-1 and J is TRBJ2-1, with TRBD2 matching 7 bases. The length of the CDR3 is 15 residues. Germline CDR1 SGHRS, CDR2 YFSETQ. Germline trimming cut 4 bases from V and 2 bases from J; bases unmatched to any gene: 6. CDR3 nucleotide sequence: TGCGCCAGCAGCCCCTCTAGCGGAGCCTACAATGAGCAGTTCTTC. Translated: CASSPSSGAYNEQFF.

This clonotype came up a few times. J is TRBJ2-4 and V is TRBV28; maybe TRBD2 (6 bases). Germline loops: CDR1 MDHEN, CDR2 SYDVKM. The CDR3 loop spans 15 amino acids. The V end was cut by 2 bases, the J end by 8 bases, with 16 bases between. CDR3 sequence: CASSLATEGEDIQYF. CDR3 nucleotides: TGTGCCAGCAGTTTAGCGACAGAAGGGGAGGACATTCAGTACTTC.

The chain recombines TRBV19 with TRBJ1-2; 7 bases line up with TRBD1. V shed 6 bases and J 8 bases; nucleotides not matched to a gene: 9. This CDR3 region has 13 residues. Germline CDR1 reads LNHDA; CDR2 reads SQIVND (reference sequence). DNA of the CDR3: TGTGCCAGTAGCCTACAGGGGAAAGGGGGCTACACCTTC. This gives the protein CASSLQGKGGYTF.

The chain links TRBV20-1 to TRBJ2-3; D gene uncertain. The germline V and J ends were trimmed by 3 bases and 0 bases, with 13 bases remaining between them. CDR1 is DFQATT, CDR2 SNEGSKA, per germline (reference sequence). The CDR3 is made up of 15 amino acids. The CDR3 sequence: CSASALSRSTDTQYF. In DNA form, the CDR3 reads TGCAGTGCTAGTGCCCTATCCCGGAGCACAGATACGCAGTATTTT.

The chain uses TRBV9 and TRBJ2-7; D may be TRBD2 (5 bases). The CDR3 extends over 15 amino acids. The germline V and J ends were trimmed by 0 bases and 0 bases, with 10 bases remaining between them. CDR1 and CDR2 (germline): SGDLS, YYNGEE. CDR3 DNA sequence: TGTGCCAGCAGCGTAGGGTTCGGGATCTCCTACGAGCAGTACTTC. This translates into CASSVGFGISYEQYF.

This clonotype was counted ten times or more. The chain recombines TRBV20-1 with TRBJ2-2; the D gene is possibly TRBD1 (6 bases). Per the germline V gene, CDR1 is DFQATT and CDR2 is SNEGSKA (reference sequence). V was clipped by 5 bases and J by 3 bases, with 10 bases between them. The CDR3 spans 13 residues. The CDR3, as DNA: TGCAGTGCTGTTCACAGGGACACCGGGGAGCTGTTTTTT. It specifies CSAVHRDTGELFF.

This clonotype has ten or more counts. The chain combines TRBV6-2 or TRBV6-3 with TRBJ2-4, with TRBD2 as a possible D gene (5 bases). The germline V and J ends were trimmed by 5 bases and 0 bases, with 11 bases remaining between them. There are 15 residues in the CDR3. Germline CDR1 and CDR2: MNHEY and SVGEGT. The CDR3 protein is CASSPRTRAKNIQYF. CDR3 nucleotides: TGTGCCAGCAGTCCTAGGACTCGAGCCAAAAACATTCAGTACTTC.

The chain links TRBV6-1 to TRBJ1-5, with 8 positions matching TRBD1. V lost 6 bases to trimming and J lost 6 bases; unmatched junction nucleotides: 7. Germline-derived CDR1 and CDR2 are MNHNS and SASEGT. The CDR3 sequence is 14 residues long. The CDR3, as DNA: TGTGCCAGCAGGCCCGCAGGGGGCGGTCAGCCCCAGCATTTT. Protein sequence: CASRPAGGGQPQHF.

This clonotype was seen repeatedly, ten times or more. In nucleotides, the CDR3 is TGCGCCAGCAGCACCATCCCCGGGGTTTATACTGAAGCTTTCTTT. Protein product: CASSTIPGVYTEAFF. The chain employs TRBV5-1 and TRBJ1-1; no clear D. The germline V gene has CDR1 SGHRS and CDR2 YFSETQ. The CDR3 contains 15 residues. Between the trimmed V and J ends, which lost 4 bases and 5 bases, there was a span of 18 bases.

This clonotype came up many times. V usage is TRBV27 and J usage is TRBJ2-7, with D hard to call. The V end was cut by 2 bases, the J end by 3 bases, with 11 bases between. This CDR3 spans 14 amino acids. Per germline, CDR1 MNHEY and CDR2 SMNVEV (reference sequence). This CDR3 reads CASSLGHGLYEQYF. The CDR3 DNA reads TGTGCCAGCAGTTTAGGGCACGGCCTCTACGAGCAGTACTTC.

This sequence joins TRBV28 and TRBJ2-5; 11 bases match TRBD2. This CDR3 is built from 19 residues. CDR1 and CDR2 (germline): MDHEN, SYDVKM. Trimming removed 10 bases from V and 0 bases from J; junction bases left unmatched: 19. The CDR3 region has the DNA TGTGCCACTCATGTAGGCGGACTAGCGGGCGGCCCGTACCAAGAGACCCAGTACTTC. Translation: CATHVGGLAGGPYQETQYF.

This clonotype appeared many times. CDR3 nucleotide sequence: TGTGCCAGCAGCTTAAGGTGGGGGACAAGGGAGACCCAGTACTTC. As protein: CASSLRWGTRETQYF. The chain recombines TRBV7-9 with TRBJ2-5, with D possibly being TRBD1 (6 bases). CDR3 length: 15 amino acids. Germline V lookup: CDR1 SEHNR, CDR2 FQNEAQ (reference sequence). The V gene lost 2 bases and the J gene lost 5 bases, with 15 bases spanning the gap.

The sample holds many counts of this clonotype. The V call is TRBV12-3 or TRBV12-4, the J call TRBJ1-5, with a weak D call TRBD1 (6 bases). CDR3 length: 18 amino acids. Trimming cost V 1 base and J 2 bases, with 18 bases left between them. Written as DNA, the CDR3 is TGTGCCAGCAGTTTAGAAAGTGTTTTAGGGGGGGGCAATCAGCCCCAGCATTTT. Encoded protein: CASSLESVLGGGNQPQHF.

V and J are TRBV7-9 and TRBJ2-3; 9 nucleotides line up with TRBD2. V shed 2 bases and J 4 bases; nucleotides not matched to a gene: 4. The CDR3 runs 15 residues. The germline gives CDR1 SEHNR, CDR2 FQNEAQ (reference sequence). The CDR3 DNA is TGTGCCAGCAGCTTACCTAGCGGGATGGCAGATACGCAGTATTTT. This codes for CASSLPSGMADTQYF.

This clonotype appeared many times. J is TRBJ2-4 and V is TRBV6-2 or TRBV6-3, with D unclear. CDR1 and CDR2 from the germline V gene are MNHEY and SVGEGT. V lost 8 bases, J lost 1 base, and 6 bases lay in between. The CDR3 has 12 residues. CDR3 bases: TGTGCCAGCGCAAGGGCCAAAAACATTCAGTACTTC. It codes for CASARAKNIQYF.

The chain is built from TRBV5-4 and TRBJ2-7, with unresolved D. CDR1 and CDR2 from the germline V gene are SGHNT and YYREEE (reference sequence). Trimming left V 0 bases short and J 0 bases short, with 7 bases between. The CDR3 consists of 14 residues. The CDR3 is CASSLGSSSYEQYF. The CDR3 DNA reads TGTGCCAGCAGCTTGGGTTCCAGCTCCTACGAGCAGTACTTC.

This clonotype was counted a few times. The chain is built from TRBV6-5 and TRBJ1-6, with D tentatively TRBD1 (5 bases). Trimming pared 2 bases from V and 4 bases from J, leaving 9 bases between. CDR3 length equals 15 residues. Germline assignment: CDR1 MNHEY and CDR2 SVGAGI. In DNA, the CDR3 is TGTGCCAGCAGTTACCAGGGACGATATAATTCACCCCTCCACTTT. This gives the protein CASSYQGRYNSPLHF.

The chain employs TRBV7-9 and TRBJ1-1; D is perhaps TRBD1 (5 bases). The V gene's germline CDR1 is SEHNR and CDR2 FQNEAQ (reference sequence). V shed 5 bases and J shed 6 bases, with 19 bases lying between them. The CDR3 is 15 residues long. CDR3 region: CASSGTRRLRAEAFF. The CDR3 DNA sequence: TGTGCCAGCAGCGGCACTCGTCGACTCAGGGCTGAAGCTTTCTTT.

A remark on this clonotype: The junction departs from the called germline gene at one end, perhaps through a read error. The chain's CDR3 is CASSQVTELVLNYNEKFF. The DNA of the CDR3 is TGCGCCAGCAGCCAAGTTACGGAACTTGTTCTTAACTACAATGAGAAGTTCTTC. V usage is TRBV5-1 and J usage is TRBJ2-1; D is uncertain. CDR3 length equals 18 residues. CDR1 is SGHRS and CDR2 is YFSETQ in the germline V gene. Supplemented by reference TRBV5-1 and TRBJ2-1, the full variable domain reads KAGVTQTPRYLIKTRGQQVTLSCSPISGHRSVSWYQQTPGQGLQFLFEYFSETQRNKGNFPGRFSGRQFSNSRSEMNVSTLELGDSALYLCASSQVTELVLNYNEKFFGPGTRLTVL.

This clonotype was found many times. V and J are TRBV2 and TRBJ1-1; D is uncertain. Trimming cost V 8 bases and J 7 bases, with 11 bases left between them. The CDR3 sequence is 11 residues long. The germline CDR1 and CDR2 sequences are SNHLY and FYNNEI. Written as DNA, the CDR3 is TGTGCCAGCGCGGGTGGATTTGAAGCTTTCTTT. It codes for CASAGGFEAFF. Together with reference TRBV2 and TRBJ1-1, the CDR3 gives the full variable domain: EPEVTQTPSHQVTQMGQEVILRCVPISNHLYFYWYRQILGQKVEFLVSFYNNEISEKSEIFDDQFSVERPDGSNFTLKIRSTKLEDSAMYFCASAGGFEAFFGQGTRLTVV.

The CDR3 spells CASSLDRGFGPPLHF. CDR3 sequence (DNA): TGTGCCAGCAGCTTAGATCGGGGTTTTGGGCCACCCCTCCACTTT. The V and J genes are TRBV7-2 and TRBJ1-6; D is unresolved. Trimming removed 1 base at V and 11 bases at J, with 15 bases between. Germline CDR1 and CDR2: SGHTA and FQGNSA. The CDR3 spans 15 residues.